These 18 T cell receptor beta chains share one sample of origin, sequenced in a study of T cells expressing NK-cell markers. TCRdb reworked the 5' RACE reads into one entry per CDR3 protein, no DNA. Its listing shows roughly 160,000 distinct CDR3 sequences. The sequencing sample was made of blood T cells: a sorted CD56 or NKG2C T cell subset, CD4+ or CD8+ T cells, or bulk PBMC T cells (not recorded which). The source of these receptors is a man between 18 and 69 years old in good health.

This chain joins TRBV19 and TRBJ1-3. CDR3 length equals 15 residues. Germline V gene data show CDR1 as LNHDA and CDR2 as SQIVND (reference sequence). CDR3 residues: CASSLTRPSGNTIYF. The whole variable domain, remainder taken from reference TRBV19 and TRBJ1-3, is DGGITQSPKYLFRKEGQNVTLSCEQNLNHDAMYWYRQDPGQGLRLIYYSQIVNDFQKGDIAEGYSVSREKKESFPLTVTSAQKNPTAFYLCASSLTRPSGNTIYFGEGSWLTVV.

The rearrangement uses TRBV6-2 or TRBV6-3 and TRBJ2-1; TCRdb's D call, TRBD2, is unchecked because there is no DNA. The germline gives CDR1 MNHEY, CDR2 SVGEGT. The CDR3 length is 14 residues. The CDR3 loop reads CAAGDSGGFGEQFF.

The rearrangement joins TRBV12-3 or TRBV12-4 to TRBJ2-3; the D call of TRBD2 rests on TCRdb alone, since no DNA is present to check it. CDR3 size: 15 residues. The CDR3 loop reads CASSFGLAPTDTQYF.

This chain uses TRBV6-5 with TRBJ2-5; no DNA is available, so the TRBD1 call from TCRdb remains unchecked. The CDR3 runs to 15 residues. Germline V gene lookup returns CDR1 MNHEY and CDR2 SVGAGI. The CDR3 here is CASSYSDRDIETQYF.

V gene TRBV9 combines with J gene TRBJ2-1; TCRdb selects TRBD2, and the lack of DNA leaves this call unchecked. Germline CDR1 and CDR2: SGDLS and YYNGEE. The CDR3 runs to 15 residues. CDR3 loop: CASSVGPSGTNEQFF.

V gene TRBV7-9 combines with J gene TRBJ2-1; as DNA is missing, the TRBD1 call by TCRdb cannot be tested. This CDR3 spans 17 amino acids. Per germline, CDR1 SEHNR and CDR2 FQNEAQ (reference sequence). CDR3 protein: CASSPPHFGGIYNEQFF.

V gene TRBV19 combines with J gene TRBJ2-5. Germline CDR1 and CDR2: LNHDA and SQIVND (reference sequence). This CDR3 spans 12 amino acids. The CDR3 reads CASSNSQETQYF.

The genes are TRBV9 and TRBJ2-2. This CDR3 has 12 amino acids. Germline CDR1 is SGDLS and CDR2 is YYNGEE. The CDR3 region is CASRGNTGELFF.

J is TRBJ2-5 and V is TRBV7-8; TCRdb picks TRBD2, but there is no DNA to check that call. The germline CDR1 and CDR2 sequences are SGHVS and FQNEAQ. This CDR3 comprises 15 residues. CDR3 in amino acids: CASSKRGGGPETQYF.

This sequence joins TRBV12-3 or TRBV12-4 and TRBJ1-6; the D gene TCRdb calls, TRBD1, cannot be checked with no DNA. The CDR3 extends over 14 amino acids. The CDR3 loop reads CASSLDRAGSPLHF.

This chain links TRBV12-3 or TRBV12-4 with TRBJ2-7; TCRdb's assignment of TRBD2 cannot be checked, as there is no DNA. The CDR3 is 15 residues long. The CDR3 region is CASSPWAVRAGEQYF.

The chain recombines TRBV7-9 with TRBJ1-6. CDR1 is SEHNR, CDR2 FQNEAQ, per germline (reference sequence). This CDR3 is 14 amino acids long. The CDR3 reads CASSPGASNSPLHF.

The rearrangement links TRBV7-3 to TRBJ1-1; checking the TCRdb D call of TRBD1 is not possible without DNA. Germline CDR1 is SGHTA and CDR2 is FQGTGA. The CDR3 has 14 residues. Here the CDR3 reads CASSLRFGGTEAFF.

V is TRBV6-5 and J is TRBJ2-7; TCRdb reports TRBD1, a call that lacks DNA to check it against. In germline, CDR1 is MNHEY, CDR2 SVGAGI. The CDR3 consists of 15 residues. This CDR3 reads CASSYSAGSKYEQYF.

The chain couples TRBV6-2 or TRBV6-3 to TRBJ2-7. This CDR3 region has 14 residues. From germline, CDR1 is MNHEY and CDR2 SVGEGT. CDR3 protein: CASNPFMGHNEQYF.

The chain joins TRBV6-2 or TRBV6-3 to TRBJ2-3; as DNA is missing, the TRBD2 call by TCRdb cannot be tested. The germline V gene encodes CDR1 MNHEY and CDR2 SVGEGT. The CDR3 sequence is 15 residues long. CDR3 in amino acids: CASSPRGGLADTQYF.

The chain couples TRBV6-1 to TRBJ2-7; the D gene TCRdb calls, TRBD1, cannot be checked with no DNA. Germline V CDR1 and CDR2: MNHNS, SASEGT. The CDR3 is 12 amino acids. The CDR3 reads CASTQGEIEQYF.

V usage is TRBV29-1 and J usage is TRBJ2-3; TCRdb reports TRBD2, a call that lacks DNA to check it against. Germline V gene data show CDR1 as SQVTM and CDR2 as ANQGSEA. This CDR3 spans 18 amino acids. CDR3 sequence: CSVVWTSGGAFITDTQYF.